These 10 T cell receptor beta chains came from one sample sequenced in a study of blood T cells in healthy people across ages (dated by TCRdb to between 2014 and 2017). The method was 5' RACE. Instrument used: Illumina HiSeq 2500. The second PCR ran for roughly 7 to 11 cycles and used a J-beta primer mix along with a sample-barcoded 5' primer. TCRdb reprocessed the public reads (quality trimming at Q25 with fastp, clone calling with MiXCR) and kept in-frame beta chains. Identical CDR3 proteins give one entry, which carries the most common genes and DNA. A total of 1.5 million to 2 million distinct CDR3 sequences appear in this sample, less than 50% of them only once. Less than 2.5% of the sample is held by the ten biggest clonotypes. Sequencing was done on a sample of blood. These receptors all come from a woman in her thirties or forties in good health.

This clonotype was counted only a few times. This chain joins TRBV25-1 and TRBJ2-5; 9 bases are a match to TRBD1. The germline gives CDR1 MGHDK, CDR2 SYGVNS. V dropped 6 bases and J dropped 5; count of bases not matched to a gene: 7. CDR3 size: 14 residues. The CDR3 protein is CASSIGTGRETQYF. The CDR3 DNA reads TGTGCCAGCAGCATTGGGACAGGGAGGGAGACCCAGTACTTC. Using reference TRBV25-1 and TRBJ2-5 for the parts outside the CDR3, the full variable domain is EADIYQTPRYLVIGTGKKITLECSQTMGHDKMYWYQQDPGMELHLIHYSYGVNSTEKGDLSSESTVSRIRTEHFPLTLESARPSHTSQYLCASSIGTGRETQYFGPGTRLLVL.

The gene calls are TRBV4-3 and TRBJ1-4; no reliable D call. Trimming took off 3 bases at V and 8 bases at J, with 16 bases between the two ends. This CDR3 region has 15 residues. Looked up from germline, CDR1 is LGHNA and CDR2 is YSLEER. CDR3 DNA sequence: TGCGCCAGCAGCCAGTTTAGGGAGGCTAGGGAAAAACTGTTTTTT. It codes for CASSQFREAREKLFF.

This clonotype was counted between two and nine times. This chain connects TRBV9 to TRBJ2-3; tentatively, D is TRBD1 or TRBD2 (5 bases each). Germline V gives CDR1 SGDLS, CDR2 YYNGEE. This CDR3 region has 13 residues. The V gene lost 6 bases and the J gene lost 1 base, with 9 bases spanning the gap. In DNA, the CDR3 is TGTGCCAGCAATAGGGGAGGCACAGATACGCAGTATTTT. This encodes CASNRGGTDTQYF.

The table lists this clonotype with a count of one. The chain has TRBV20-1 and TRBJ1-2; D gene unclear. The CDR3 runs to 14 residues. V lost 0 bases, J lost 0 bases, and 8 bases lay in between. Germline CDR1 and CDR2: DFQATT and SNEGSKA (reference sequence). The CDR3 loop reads CSARDTKTNYGYTF. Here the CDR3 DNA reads TGCAGTGCTAGAGACACAAAGACTAACTATGGCTACACCTTC.

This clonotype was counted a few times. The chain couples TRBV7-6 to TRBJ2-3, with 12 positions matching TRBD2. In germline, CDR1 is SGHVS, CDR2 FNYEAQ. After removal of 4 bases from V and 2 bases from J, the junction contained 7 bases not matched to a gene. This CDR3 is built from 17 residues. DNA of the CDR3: TGTGCCAGCAGCTCCCTACTAGCGGGGGGCCTCACAGATACGCAGTATTTT. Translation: CASSSLLAGGLTDTQYF.

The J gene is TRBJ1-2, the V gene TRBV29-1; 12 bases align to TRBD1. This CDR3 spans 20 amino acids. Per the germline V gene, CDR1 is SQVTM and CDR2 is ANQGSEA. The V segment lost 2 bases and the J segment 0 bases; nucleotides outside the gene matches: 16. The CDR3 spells CSVENADSGTGGSTNYGYTF. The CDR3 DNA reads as TGCAGCGTTGAAAACGCCGACTCCGGGACAGGGGGCAGCACTAACTATGGCTACACCTTC.

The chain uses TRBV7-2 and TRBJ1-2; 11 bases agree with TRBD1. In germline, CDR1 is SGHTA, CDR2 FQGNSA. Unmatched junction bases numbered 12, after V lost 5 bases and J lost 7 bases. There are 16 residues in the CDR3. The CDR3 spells CASSQTRGDRGSGYTF. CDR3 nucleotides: TGTGCCAGCAGCCAAACCAGGGGGGACAGGGGGTCTGGCTACACCTTC.

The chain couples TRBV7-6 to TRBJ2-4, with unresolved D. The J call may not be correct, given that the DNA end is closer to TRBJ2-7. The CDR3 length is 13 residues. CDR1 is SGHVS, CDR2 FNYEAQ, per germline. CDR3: CASSLELLYEQYF. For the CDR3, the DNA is TGTGCCAGCAGCTTAGAGTTACTTTACGAGCAGTACTTC.

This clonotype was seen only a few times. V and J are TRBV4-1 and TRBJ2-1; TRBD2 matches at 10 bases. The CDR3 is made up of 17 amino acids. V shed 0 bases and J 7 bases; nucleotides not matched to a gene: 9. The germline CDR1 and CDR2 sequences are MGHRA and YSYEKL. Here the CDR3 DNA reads TGCGCCAGCAGCCAAGAAGGGAGCGGGGGGGCCTGGAATGAGCAGTTCTTC. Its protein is CASSQEGSGGAWNEQFF.

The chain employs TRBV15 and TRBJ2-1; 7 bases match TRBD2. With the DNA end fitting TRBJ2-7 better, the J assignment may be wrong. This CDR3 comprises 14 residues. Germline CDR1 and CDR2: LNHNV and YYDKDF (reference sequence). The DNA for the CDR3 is TGTGCCACCAGCAGCATCAGGGACTACAATGAGCAGTACTTC. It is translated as CATSSIRDYNEQYF.